This T cell receptor beta chain was identified in a study of T cells in Graves' hyperthyroidism and ophthalmopathy (dated by TCRdb to the late 2010s). With respect to the entire study: Peripheral blood was collected at initial diagnosis, before any treatment. A discovery cohort of 95 to 100 patients, roughly 43 with Graves' ophthalmopathy and 55 to 65 with stable Graves' hyperthyroidism, was used to find distinguishing TCR V-J signatures. Prospective prediction of ophthalmopathy was tested in an independent validation cohort of 18 to 20 hyperthyroidism patients and 17 patients who later progressed to ophthalmopathy. For training and testing, the 110 or so patients in the discovery cohort were randomly divided in a 7:3 ratio. In addition, the study compared T-cell repertoires in thyroid tissue and in blood from five or six Graves' hyperthyroidism patients. Following sampling, methimazole starting at 30 mg daily was given to hyperthyroidism patients, and high-dose intravenous methylprednisolone was given to ophthalmopathy patients. The paper describes TCR Vbeta CDR3 sequencing of around 130 peripheral blood samples, made up of 43 ophthalmopathy patients, over 70 hyperthyroidism patients and some 17 progressor patients.

V drops 5 bases and J drops 6 bases, leaving 11 bases in between. The CDR3 runs 12 residues from the cysteine to the phenylalanine. The CDR3 DNA has 36 bases and is translated from base 1. The CDR1 and CDR2 encoded by the germline V gene (reference sequence) are PRHDT and FYEKMQ. In the ophthalmopathy patients, disease was moderately to severely active, with a Clinical Activity Score of 3 or more, a NOSPECS grade of 4 or more, and a duration of less than 3 months. Any patient with an uncontrolled infection, another autoimmune disease, pregnancy or lactation was excluded. Clinical symptoms, serum thyroxine and TRAb, thyroid ultrasound, and orbital computed tomography formed the basis for the diagnoses. PBMCs were separated from approximately 10 ml of fresh peripheral blood using Ficoll-Paque density gradient centrifugation. Total RNA was extracted with Trizol reagent, and quality was checked on an Agilent 2100 Bioanalyzer.

General findings and caveats noted by the study authors: Most expanded thyroid clonotypes (frequency above 0.001) were also found in blood, which suggests that blood repertoires may mirror thyroid immune responses. A 13 V-J signature model separated ophthalmopathy from stable hyperthyroidism, with just over 85% sensitivity and roughly 81% specificity in cross-validation and 80%/75% in testing. Sample size was not statistically predetermined, and blinding of investigators to group allocation was not performed. In validation, the model predicted progression to ophthalmopathy with approximately 71% sensitivity and about 73% specificity, a median of about six months before onset.

The TCR beta CDR3 regions were amplified from RNA transcripts. For the first round of RT-PCR on the TCR CDR3, the HTBI primer set was used together with the Qiagen OneStep RT-PCR kit. Libraries were constructed in a second round of multiplex PCR, after which size selection and purification were performed. Paired-end sequencing of the libraries was performed with 100 bp reads on an Illumina HiSeq2000. Processing in the source paper ran as follows. SOAPnuke was used to process the raw data, with reads discarded if the reads contained adapters or uncalled bases, had a mean Phred below 15, or lacked an exact constant-primer or identifier match. COPE v1.2.5 was used to merge the high-quality paired reads, and each unique nucleotide sequence was defined as a clonotype. Clonotypes were aligned to IMGT TRBV, TRBD and TRBJ reference segments using MiTCR v1.1. Only V-J combinations with frequency above 0.0001, covering roughly 99% of repertoires, were analysed. A TCS score was defined as the ratio of F50 (clonal expansion) to E x V (chaos), with BLOSUM62-based TCRdist applied between CDR3 peptides within each V-J. Welch's t-statistics and random forest reduced around 510 V-J features to roughly 13, which were used in a naive Bayes classifier (R e1071). Through fastp at Q25 and MiXCR, TCRdb rebuilt clones from the public reads, retaining in-frame beta chains. Each CDR3 protein gets just one entry, which takes the most common genes and DNA from the rows behind it. It is TCRdb's table, rather than the study itself, that gives the V and J calls and clone size. The sample data list a few hundred thousand distinct CDR3 sequences, and 15% to 20% of these were observed just once. Approximately 60% of the sample belongs to the ten largest clones.

This clonotype appeared many times. No cognate antigen has been identified for it. It has no much larger one-base neighbor in the sample; base qualities were not kept. The V and J segments used are TRBV13 and TRBJ2-7; the D gene is not confidently resolved. Sequenced: blood. The TCR comes from a woman aged 55-70 years with Graves' ophthalmopathy. The bases are TGTGCCAGCAGCCGAAAATTGGGCGAGCAGTACTTC. Its translation reads: CASSRKLGEQYF.